This T cell receptor (beta chain) is drawn from a study of shared clonotypes between healthy human individuals. Assay used: immunoSEQ multiplex PCR; TCRdb lists only in-frame clones, some missing. The sample records about 490,000 clones, 79% being singletons. The germline gives CDR1 SGHTA, CDR2 FQGTGA. The length of the CDR3 is 13 residues. V lost 5 bases and J lost 1, with 8 bases in between. This clone has only a few counts. The TCR was taken from a woman between 40 and 55 years old in good health. Some clones in this sample may be carry-over from other donors' samples. The gene calls are TRBV7-3 and TRBJ2-5; TRBD1 or TRBD2 may be the D gene (5 bases each). Sequencing was performed on PBMCs. DNA for the CDR3: TGTGCCAGCAGCCCCGGGACCCAAGAGACCCAGTACTTC. This encodes CASSPGTQETQYF.